Below, 10 T cell receptor beta chains from the same sample are listed, as sequenced in a study of response to subunit inactivated influenza vaccine. TCRdb itself ran the RT-PCR reads through MiXCR, one entry per CDR3 protein. The sample lists approximately 500,000 distinct CDR3 sequences, around 25% occurring once. These data are also associated with another study on T cells expressing NK-cell markers. That publication notes: For TCR beta, cDNA was produced by 5'RACE template switching with UMIs.

Sequenced here: CD4+ T cells sorted from PBMCs, sampled 11 to 12 days after vaccination. These receptors all come from a man in his forties or fifties who received an inactivated influenza vaccine.

There are a few counts of this clonotype. This chain uses TRBV20-1 with TRBJ2-7; 9 bases align to TRBD1. This CDR3 is 14 amino acids long. The V and J ends lost 2 bases and 4 bases, in that order; junction bases with no gene match: 6. The germline V gene has CDR1 DFQATT and CDR2 SNEGSKA (reference sequence). The CDR3 DNA reads as TGCAGTGCTAGATCTGAGACAGGGGGGTACGAGCAGTACTTC. Protein product: CSARSETGGYEQYF.

In its sample, this clonotype was seen many times. The V call is TRBV4-1, the J call TRBJ1-1; D is uncertain. There are 14 residues in the CDR3. Trimming stripped 5 bases from V and 0 bases from J, with 10 bases between. CDR1 is MGHRA and CDR2 is YSYEKL in the germline V gene. In DNA, the CDR3 is TGCGCCAGCAGCGGTCGGACGGTGAACACTGAAGCTTTCTTT. This codes for CASSGRTVNTEAFF.

This clonotype was counted ten times or more. The V and J genes are TRBV12-3 or TRBV12-4 and TRBJ2-7, with a weak D call TRBD1 (5 bases). Trimming took off 1 base at V and 0 bases at J, with 10 bases between the two ends. This CDR3 region has 15 residues. The chain's CDR3 is CASSLEAGPSYEQYF. As DNA, the CDR3 is TGTGCCAGCAGTTTAGAAGCAGGGCCCTCCTACGAGCAGTACTTC.

This clonotype was seen a few times. The chain recombines TRBV20-1 with TRBJ2-1; TRBD2 agrees at 13 bases. The CDR3 sequence is 15 residues long. V shed 5 bases and J 6 bases; nucleotides not matched to a gene: 7. Germline V CDR1 and CDR2: DFQATT, SNEGSKA (reference sequence). CDR3 sequence: CSARLAGGWGNEQFF. In DNA form, the CDR3 reads TGCAGTGCTCGACTAGCGGGAGGCTGGGGCAATGAGCAGTTCTTC.

At least ten counts were recorded for this clonotype. The rearrangement links TRBV7-2 to TRBJ2-5; 9 bases are a match to TRBD2. Germline values: CDR1 SGHTA, CDR2 FQGNSA. The trim removed 7 bases at V and 5 bases at J, leaving 8 bases unmatched. The CDR3 extends over 14 amino acids. The CDR3 is CASTRLAGRETQYF. Written as DNA, the CDR3 is TGTGCCAGCACCCGCCTAGCGGGACGGGAGACCCAGTACTTC. Full variable domain (rest looked up from reference TRBV7-2 and TRBJ2-5): GAGVSQSPSNKVTEKGKDVELRCDPISGHTALYWYRQSLGQGLEFLIYFQGNSAPDKSGLPSDRFSAERTGGSVSTLTIQRTQQEDSAVYLCASTRLAGRETQYFGPGTRLLVL.

In nucleotides, the CDR3 is TGCAGTGCGCGGACTAGCGGGAGGCCGGTTGAGCAGTACTTC. Amino acids: CSARTSGRPVEQYF. This chain joins TRBV20-1 and TRBJ2-7, with 14 positions matching TRBD2. Trimming took 6 bases from V and 7 from J; bases not matched to a gene: 8. Germline loops: CDR1 DFQATT, CDR2 SNEGSKA (reference sequence). This CDR3 is 14 amino acids long.

The J gene is TRBJ2-7, the V gene TRBV6-6; D is ambiguous. This CDR3 spans 12 amino acids. The V end was cut by 2 bases, the J end by 3 bases, with 5 bases between. CDR1 MNHNY and CDR2 SVGAGI come from the germline V gene (reference sequence). The CDR3 reads CASSYGLYEQYF. The DNA for the CDR3 is TGTGCCAGCAGTTACGGGCTCTACGAGCAGTACTTC.

This chain connects TRBV4-2 to TRBJ1-1, with a tentative D call TRBD1 (6 bases). The CDR3 is 19 amino acids. Trimming shortened V by 0 bases and J by 5 bases, and 25 bases separated the two germline ends. Germline V gives CDR1 LGHNA, CDR2 YNFKEQ. The CDR3 coding sequence is TGTGCCAGCAGCCAAGAAGGAGTAGGGGGGGCCAGGCGTTTGACTGAAGCTTTCTTT. This encodes CASSQEGVGGARRLTEAFF.

The sample holds many counts of this clonotype. The rearrangement uses TRBV24-1 and TRBJ2-6; 9 bases are shared with TRBD1. CDR3 length: 16 amino acids. Germline values: CDR1 KGHDR, CDR2 SFDVKD. V gave up 6 bases and J gave up 2 bases; unmatched junction bases: 4. Here the CDR3 reads CATSPGTGPGANVLTF. DNA of the CDR3: TGTGCCACCAGTCCGGGGACAGGGCCTGGGGCCAACGTCCTGACTTTC.

V usage is TRBV28 and J usage is TRBJ2-7; 12 nucleotides align to TRBD2. Germline V gene sequence: CDR1 MDHEN, CDR2 SYDVKM. The CDR3 covers 15 residues. Trimming removed 5 bases from V and 2 bases from J; junction bases left unmatched: 4. As DNA, the CDR3 is TGTGCCAGCAGTAGTACTAGCGGGAGGACCTACGAGCAGTACTTC. Translated: CASSSTSGRTYEQYF.